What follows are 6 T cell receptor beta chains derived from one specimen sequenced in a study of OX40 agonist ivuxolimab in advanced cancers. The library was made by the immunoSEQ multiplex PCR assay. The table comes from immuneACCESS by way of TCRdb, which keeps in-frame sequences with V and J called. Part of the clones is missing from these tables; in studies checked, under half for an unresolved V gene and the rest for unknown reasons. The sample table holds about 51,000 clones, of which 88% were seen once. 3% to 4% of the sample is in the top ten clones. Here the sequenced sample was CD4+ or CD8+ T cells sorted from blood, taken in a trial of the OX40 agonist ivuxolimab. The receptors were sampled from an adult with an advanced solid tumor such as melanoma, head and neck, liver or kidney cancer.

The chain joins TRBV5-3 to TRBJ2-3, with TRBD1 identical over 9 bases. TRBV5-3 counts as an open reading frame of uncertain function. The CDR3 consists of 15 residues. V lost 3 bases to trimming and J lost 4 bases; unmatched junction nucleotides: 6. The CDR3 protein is CARSYTGGRADTQYF. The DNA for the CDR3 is TGTGCCAGAAGCTATACAGGGGGCCGAGCAGATACGCAGTATTTT.

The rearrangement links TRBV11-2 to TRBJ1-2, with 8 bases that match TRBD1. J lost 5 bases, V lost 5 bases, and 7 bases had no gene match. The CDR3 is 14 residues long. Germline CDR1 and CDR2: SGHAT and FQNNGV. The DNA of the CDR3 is TGTGCCAGCAGCGTAAAAAGGACAGGGTATGGCTACACCTTC. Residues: CASSVKRTGYGYTF.

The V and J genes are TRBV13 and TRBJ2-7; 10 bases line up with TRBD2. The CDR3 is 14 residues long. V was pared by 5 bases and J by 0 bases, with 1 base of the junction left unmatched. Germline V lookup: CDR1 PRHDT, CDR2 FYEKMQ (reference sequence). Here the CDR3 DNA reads TGTGCCAGCAGCAGGACTAGCGGCTCCTACGAGCAGTACTTC. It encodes CASSRTSGSYEQYF.

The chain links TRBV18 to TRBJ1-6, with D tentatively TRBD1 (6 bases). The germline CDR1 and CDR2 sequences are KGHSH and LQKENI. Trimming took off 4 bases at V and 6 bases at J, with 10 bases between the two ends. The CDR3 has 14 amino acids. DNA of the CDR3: TGTGCCAGCTCACAGGGGGTCACTAATTCACCCCTCCACTTT. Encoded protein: CASSQGVTNSPLHF.

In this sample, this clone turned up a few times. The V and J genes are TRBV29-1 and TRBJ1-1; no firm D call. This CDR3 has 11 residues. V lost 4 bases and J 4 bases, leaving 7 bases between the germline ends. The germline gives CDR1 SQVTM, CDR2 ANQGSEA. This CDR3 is CSVAQITEAFF. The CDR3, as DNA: TGCAGCGTTGCGCAGATCACTGAAGCTTTCTTT.

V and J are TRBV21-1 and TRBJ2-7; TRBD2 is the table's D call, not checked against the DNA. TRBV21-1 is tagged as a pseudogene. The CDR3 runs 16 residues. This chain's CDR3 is CASSKILAGGPYEQYF. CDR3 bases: TGTGCCAGCAGCAAAATACTAGCGGGGGGCCCCTACGAGCAGTACTTC.